Sequencing of this T cell receptor beta chain was carried out in a study of blood T cell repertoires in COVID-19. Study-level information: Material from acute and convalescent COVID-19 was sourced from the United States, Italy and Spain. T cells, B-cell-depleted T cells, or PBMCs supplied cDNA or gDNA.

Assay: immunoSEQ multiplex PCR; the TCRdb copy retains only in-frame clones and omits some. The sample includes 180,000 or so clones, roughly 83% of them seen just once. V dropped 2 bases and J dropped 4; count of bases not matched to a gene: 2. CDR1 and CDR2 from the germline V gene are SGHTS and YDEGEE. This CDR3 region has 15 residues. This TCR was sampled from a woman in her twenties or thirties who had recovered from COVID-19. The sequencing input was PBMCs or T cells enriched from blood (not recorded which). J is TRBJ2-1 and V is TRBV5-8; TRBD2 aligns across 11 bases. The CDR3 sequence is CASSLRTSGYNEQFF. The CDR3 DNA reads TGTGCCAGCAGCTTACGGACTAGCGGGTACAATGAGCAGTTCTTC. Full variable domain (missing parts from reference TRBV5-8 and TRBJ2-1): EAGVTQSPTHLIKTRGQQATLRCSPISGHTSVYWYQQALGLGLQFLLWYDEGEERNRGNFPPRFSGRQFPNYSSELNVNALELEDSALYLCASSLRTSGYNEQFFGPGTRLTVL.